The text below deals with one T cell receptor (beta chain). Sequenced by immunoSEQ multiplex PCR; TCRdb stores in-frame clones only, minus some. In the table there are roughly 130,000 clones, around nine tenths of which are singletons. These data are taken from a study of control samples from healthy donors and cancer patients. CDR3 length: 11 amino acids. In germline, CDR1 is DFQATT, CDR2 SNEGSKA (reference sequence). The V end lost 6 bases, the J end lost 8 bases, and 13 bases lay between the germline ends. The receptor was derived from a man aged 50-59 years in good health. Sequenced input: blood. This chain connects TRBV20-1 to TRBJ1-2, with a weak D call TRBD1 (6 bases). Here the CDR3 DNA reads TGCAGTGCGTTTGACGGGACAGGCTACACCTTC. Translated: CSAFDGTGYTF.